The sequence of this T cell receptor beta chain was determined in a study of blood T cell repertoires in COVID-19. Study context: The cDNA or gDNA used as material had been derived from T cells, B-cell-depleted T cells, or PBMCs.

The V end lost 4 bases, the J end lost 0 bases, and 19 bases lay between the germline ends. CDR3 length: 19 amino acids. Germline-derived CDR1 and CDR2 are SNHLY and FYNNEI. Authors' data handling: Cell counts per sample came from amplifying reference gene primers. The assay was immunoSEQ multiplex PCR, and TCRdb's table has in-frame clones only and misses some. The D gene and trimming were derived from the DNA, and the V and J assignments and clone size from that table. The sample lists about 190,000 clones; roughly 89% were seen once. The rearrangement uses TRBV2 and TRBJ2-6; TRBD1 might be the D (6 bases). This TCR came from a middle-aged man with acute or convalescent COVID-19. Sequenced sample: peripheral blood. This CDR3 reads CASSAPPTGFSSGANVLTF. The CDR3 nucleotides are TGTGCCAGCAGTGCACCCCCGACAGGTTTCAGCTCTGGGGCCAACGTCCTGACTTTC.